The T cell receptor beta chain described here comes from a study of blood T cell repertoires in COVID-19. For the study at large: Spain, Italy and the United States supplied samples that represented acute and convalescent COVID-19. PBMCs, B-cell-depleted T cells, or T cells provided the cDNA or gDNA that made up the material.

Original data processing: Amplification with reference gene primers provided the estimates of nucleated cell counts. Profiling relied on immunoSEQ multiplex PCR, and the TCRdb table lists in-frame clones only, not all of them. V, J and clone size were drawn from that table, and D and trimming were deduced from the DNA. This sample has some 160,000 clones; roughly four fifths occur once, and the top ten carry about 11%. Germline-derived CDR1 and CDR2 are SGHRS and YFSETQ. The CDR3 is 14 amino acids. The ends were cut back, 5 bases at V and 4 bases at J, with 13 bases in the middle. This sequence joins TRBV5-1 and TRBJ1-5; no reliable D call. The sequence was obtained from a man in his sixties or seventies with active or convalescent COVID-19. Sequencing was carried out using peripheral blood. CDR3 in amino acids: CASRELPGNQPQHF. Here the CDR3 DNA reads TGCGCCAGCAGGGAACTTCCGGGGAATCAGCCCCAGCATTTT.